This T cell receptor (beta chain) was retrieved from a study of blood T cell repertoires in COVID-19 (dated by TCRdb to about 2020). Turning to the overall study: Samples covering the acute and convalescent phases of COVID-19 were provided by collaborators in the United States, Italy and Spain. The prospective study material was composed of cDNA or gDNA derived from T cells, B-cell-depleted T cells, or PBMCs. Where available, HLA class I and class II types were taken from metadata supplied by the sample provider and were not determined by assay-based typing. Nearly every sample came with metadata listing a de-identified subject ID, COVID-19 status, age in years and sex. A freely available public database, intended as a resource for researchers studying the immune response to SARS-CoV-2, is where the repertoires were released. Samples were obtained from the ongoing ImmuneRACE study (first 160 participants) and from about 1,300 subjects provided by 6 global collaborators. The dataset comprised deeply sampled blood TCRbeta repertoires from subjects exposed to, actively infected with, or recovered from COVID-19. The paper as a whole reports these results and caveats: Clinical and demographic metadata were provided uncurated, with the amount varying by source and participant.

V and J are trimmed by 3 bases and 3 bases, and the gene matches miss 6 bases of the junction. CDR3 length: 15 amino acids, cysteine to phenylalanine. Only the CDR3 DNA is retained, 45 bases long and in frame from the first base. The germline V gene sets CDR1 to SGHAT and CDR2 to FQNNGV. On this clone: Its antigen specificity is not known. No base-level quality is on record; no much larger clone is a single base apart.

Samples from volunteer blood donors who had recovered from COVID-19 were contributed by a second Seattle source. The collaborating institutions used their own protocols to collect whole blood in K2EDTA tubes. Collaborator samples were shipped for TCRbeta analysis as frozen whole blood, isolated PBMCs, or DNA extracted from either sample type. TCRbeta CDR3 regions were amplified from genomic DNA using the immunoSEQ Assay, a bias-controlled multiplex PCR. In the authors' own workflow: Nucleated cell counts per sample were estimated from amplification of reference gene primers within the assay. To quantify the absolute abundance of each unique TCRbeta CDR3 rearrangement, sequence reads were collapsed and filtered. For each sample, productive Simpson clonality was calculated by taking the square root of Simpson's diversity index across productive rearrangements. TCRdb took over this immuneACCESS table, retaining in-frame rearrangements with V and J assigned. Such tables are incomplete; in checked studies, under half of the missing clones stem from an unresolved V gene, and the remainder is unexplained. V and J calls and clone size are as listed in that table; D and trimming were resolved from the DNA. This sample lists nearly 300,000 clones; around 88% were detected once. 6.9% of the sample is in the top ten clones.

The TCR originated in a woman aged 30 to 39 who had recovered from COVID-19. The material sequenced was peripheral blood. The sequence is built from TRBV11-2 and TRBJ1-2; 8 junctional bases match TRBD1. For the CDR3, the sequence is CASSLPGGSYYGYTF. The nucleotide sequence reads as follows: TGTGCCAGCAGCTTGCCAGGGGGCTCCTACTATGGCTACACCTTC.